This T cell receptor (beta chain) was identified in a study of shared clonotypes between healthy human individuals. As processed by the authors: Filtering of immunoSEQ junctional sequences could not match full-length read filtering. Generated by immunoSEQ multiplex PCR, the TCRdb table keeps only in-frame clones and is missing some. Clone size and V and J calls were adopted from that table, with D and trimming inferred from the DNA. The sample lists around 500,000 clones; around 78% were seen once. The CDR3 extends over 15 amino acids. CDR1 and CDR2 from the germline V gene are SGHTA and FQGTGA. Trimming removed 3 bases at V and 8 bases at J, with 17 bases between. Only Caucasian adults living in Nashville, Tennessee made up the donor group.

This chain joins TRBV7-3 and TRBJ2-1; D is perhaps TRBD1 (5 bases). The clonotype was recovered from a woman in her thirties or forties in good health. Some clones in this sample may be carry-over from other donors' samples. The specimen sequenced was PBMCs. CDR3 sequence: CASSFGLGAGDEQFF. CDR3 sequence (DNA): TGTGCCAGCAGCTTCGGGCTAGGGGCCGGCGATGAGCAGTTCTTC.